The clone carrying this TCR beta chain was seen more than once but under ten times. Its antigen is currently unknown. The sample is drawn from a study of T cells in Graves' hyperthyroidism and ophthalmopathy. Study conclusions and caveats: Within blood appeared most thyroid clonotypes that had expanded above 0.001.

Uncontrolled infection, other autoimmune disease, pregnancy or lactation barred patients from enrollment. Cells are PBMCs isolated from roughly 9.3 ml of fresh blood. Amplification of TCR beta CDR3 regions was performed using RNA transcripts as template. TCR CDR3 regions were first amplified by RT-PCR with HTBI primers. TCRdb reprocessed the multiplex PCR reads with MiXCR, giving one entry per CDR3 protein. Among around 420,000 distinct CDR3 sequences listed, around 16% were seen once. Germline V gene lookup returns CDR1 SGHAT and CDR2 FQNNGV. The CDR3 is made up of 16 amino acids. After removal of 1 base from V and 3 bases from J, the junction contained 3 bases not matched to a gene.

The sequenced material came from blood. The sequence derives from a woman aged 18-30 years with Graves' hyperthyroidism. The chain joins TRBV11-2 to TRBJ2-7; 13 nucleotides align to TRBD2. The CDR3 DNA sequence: TGTGCCAGCAGCTTAGGACTAGCGGGGGGTATCTACGAGCAGTACTTC. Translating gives CASSLGLAGGIYEQYF.